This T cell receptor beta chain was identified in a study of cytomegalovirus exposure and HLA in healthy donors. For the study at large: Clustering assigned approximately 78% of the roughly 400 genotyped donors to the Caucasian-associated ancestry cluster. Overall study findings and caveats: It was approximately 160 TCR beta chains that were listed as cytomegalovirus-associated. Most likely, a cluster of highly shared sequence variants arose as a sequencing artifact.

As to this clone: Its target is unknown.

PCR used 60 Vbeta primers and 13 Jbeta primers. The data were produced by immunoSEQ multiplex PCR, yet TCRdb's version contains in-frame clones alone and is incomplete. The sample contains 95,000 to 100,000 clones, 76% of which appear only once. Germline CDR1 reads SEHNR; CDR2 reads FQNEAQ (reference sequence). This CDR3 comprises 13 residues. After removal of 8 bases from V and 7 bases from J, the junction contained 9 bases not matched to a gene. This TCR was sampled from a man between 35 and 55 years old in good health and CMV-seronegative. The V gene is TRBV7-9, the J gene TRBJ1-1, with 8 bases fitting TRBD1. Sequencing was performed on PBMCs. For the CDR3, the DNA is TGTGCCAGCGGAGGCAGGGGGCGAGGTGAAGCTTTCTTT. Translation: CASGGRGRGEAFF.